The TCR beta chain described here comes from a study of blood T cells in healthy people across ages. The authors ran a second PCR of 7 to 11 cycles using a sample-barcoded 5' primer and a J-beta primer mix. Each cDNA molecule was tagged by a template-switch adaptor with 12 random nucleotides. One entry per CDR3 protein, called by TCRdb with MiXCR from the 5' RACE reads. The sample has 1.5 million to 1.9 million distinct CDR3 sequences; approximately 39% are singletons. Study conclusions and caveats: Estimates of diversity drawn from one million T cells were considered underestimates. Unsorted PBMC material precluded a definitive naive versus antigen-experienced comparison. Compared with aged donors, long-lived donors showed fewer expanded clones, suggesting selection.

Comments on this clonotype: Antigen unknown.

V gave up 3 bases and J gave up 5 bases, with 14 bases separating them. Germline lookup yields CDR1 MNHEY and CDR2 SVGAGI. The CDR3 length is 15 residues. The sample was blood. This clonotype was sampled from a woman aged 18 to 35 in good health. The chain is built from TRBV6-5 and TRBJ1-5; D not resolved. CDR3 nucleotide sequence: TGTGCCAGCAGTTATAGTATCGCGGGCTATCAGCCCCAGCATTTT. It is translated as CASSYSIAGYQPQHF.